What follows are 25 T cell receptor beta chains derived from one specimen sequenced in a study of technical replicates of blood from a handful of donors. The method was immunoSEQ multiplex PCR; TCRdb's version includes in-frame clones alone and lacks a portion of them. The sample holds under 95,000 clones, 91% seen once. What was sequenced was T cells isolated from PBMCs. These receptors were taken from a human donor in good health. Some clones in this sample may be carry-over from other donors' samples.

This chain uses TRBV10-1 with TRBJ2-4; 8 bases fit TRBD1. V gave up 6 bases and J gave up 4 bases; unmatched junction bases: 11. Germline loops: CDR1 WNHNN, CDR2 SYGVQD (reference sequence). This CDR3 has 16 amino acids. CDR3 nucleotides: TGCGCCAGCAGAGCCTGGACAGGGACGGGGAAAAACATTCAGTACTTC. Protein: CASRAWTGTGKNIQYF.

CDR3 nucleotides: TGTGCCAGCAGGCCCGGGACTACGAACCAAGAGACCCAGTACTTC. Amino acids: CASRPGTTNQETQYF. The chain joins TRBV28 to TRBJ2-5, with 7 bases fitting TRBD2. The germline V gene encodes CDR1 MDHEN and CDR2 SYDVKM. The trim removed 6 bases at V and 0 bases at J, leaving 7 bases unmatched. This CDR3 region has 15 residues.

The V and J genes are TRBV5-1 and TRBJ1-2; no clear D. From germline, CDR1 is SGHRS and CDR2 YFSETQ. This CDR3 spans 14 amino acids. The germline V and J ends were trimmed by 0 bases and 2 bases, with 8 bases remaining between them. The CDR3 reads CASSLAARNYGYTF. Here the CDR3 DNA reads TGCGCCAGCAGCTTGGCCGCCAGGAACTATGGCTACACCTTC.

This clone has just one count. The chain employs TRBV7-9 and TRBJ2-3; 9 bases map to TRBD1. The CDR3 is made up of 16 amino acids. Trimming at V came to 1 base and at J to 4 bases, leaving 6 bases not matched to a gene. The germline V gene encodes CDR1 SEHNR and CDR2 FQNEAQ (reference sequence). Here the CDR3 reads CASSLGPGQGSDTQYF. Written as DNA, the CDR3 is TGTGCCAGCAGCTTAGGTCCGGGACAGGGTTCAGATACGCAGTATTTT.

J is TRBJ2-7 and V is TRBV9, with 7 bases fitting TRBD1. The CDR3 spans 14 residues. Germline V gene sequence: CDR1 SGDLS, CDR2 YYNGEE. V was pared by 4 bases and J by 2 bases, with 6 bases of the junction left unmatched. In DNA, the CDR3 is TGTGCCAGCAGCCCGACAGGGTCCCCCTACGAGCAGTACTTC. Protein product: CASSPTGSPYEQYF.

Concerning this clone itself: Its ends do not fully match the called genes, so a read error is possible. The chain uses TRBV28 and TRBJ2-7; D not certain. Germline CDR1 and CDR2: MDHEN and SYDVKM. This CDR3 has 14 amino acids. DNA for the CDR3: TGTGCCAGCAGTTTATCCGGTTCGTACTACGGGCAGTACTTC. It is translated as CASSLSGSYYGQYF.

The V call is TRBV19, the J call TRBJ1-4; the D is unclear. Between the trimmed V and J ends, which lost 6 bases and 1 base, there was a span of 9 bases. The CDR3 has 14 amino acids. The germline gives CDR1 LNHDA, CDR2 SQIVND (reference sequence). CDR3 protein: CASSPGRTNEKLFF. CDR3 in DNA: TGTGCCAGTAGCCCCGGGAGAACTAATGAAAAACTGTTTTTT.

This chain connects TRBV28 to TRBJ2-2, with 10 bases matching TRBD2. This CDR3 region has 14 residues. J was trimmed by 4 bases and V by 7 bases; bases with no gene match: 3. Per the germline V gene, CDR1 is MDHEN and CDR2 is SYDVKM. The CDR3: CASTLAGVTGELFF. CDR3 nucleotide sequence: TGTGCCAGCACCCTAGCGGGAGTCACCGGGGAGCTGTTTTTT.

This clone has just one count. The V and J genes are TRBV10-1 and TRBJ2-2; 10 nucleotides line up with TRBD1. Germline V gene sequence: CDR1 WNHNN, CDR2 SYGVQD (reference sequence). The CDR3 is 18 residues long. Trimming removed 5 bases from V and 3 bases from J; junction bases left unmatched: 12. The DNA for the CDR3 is TGCGCCAGCAGTTCTCTACCTCCGGGACAGGGGTACACCGGGGAGCTGTTTTTT. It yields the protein CASSSLPPGQGYTGELFF.

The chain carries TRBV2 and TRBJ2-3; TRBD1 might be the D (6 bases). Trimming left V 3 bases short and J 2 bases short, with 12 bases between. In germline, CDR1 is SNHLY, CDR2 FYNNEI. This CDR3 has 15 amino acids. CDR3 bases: TGTGCCAGCAGTGAGGGGGCTGGGGTCACAGATACGCAGTATTTT. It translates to CASSEGAGVTDTQYF.

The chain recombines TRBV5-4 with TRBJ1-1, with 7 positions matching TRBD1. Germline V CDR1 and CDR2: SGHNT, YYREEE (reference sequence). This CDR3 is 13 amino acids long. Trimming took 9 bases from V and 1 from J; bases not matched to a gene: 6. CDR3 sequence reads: CATSQGGNTEAFF. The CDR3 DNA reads TGTGCCACTTCCCAGGGGGGGAACACTGAAGCTTTCTTT.

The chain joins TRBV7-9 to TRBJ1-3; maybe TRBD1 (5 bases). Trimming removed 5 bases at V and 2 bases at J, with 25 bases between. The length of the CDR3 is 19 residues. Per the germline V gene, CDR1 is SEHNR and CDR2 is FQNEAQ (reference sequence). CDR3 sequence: CASSANRVRGLMAGNTIYF. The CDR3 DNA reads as TGTGCCAGCAGCGCAAACCGGGTGCGGGGCTTAATGGCTGGAAACACCATATATTTT.

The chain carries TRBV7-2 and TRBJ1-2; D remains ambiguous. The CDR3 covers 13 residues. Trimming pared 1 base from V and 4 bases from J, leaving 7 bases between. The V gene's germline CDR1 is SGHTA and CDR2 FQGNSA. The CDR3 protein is CASSLGAPYGYTF. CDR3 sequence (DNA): TGTGCCAGCAGCTTAGGGGCACCCTATGGCTACACCTTC.

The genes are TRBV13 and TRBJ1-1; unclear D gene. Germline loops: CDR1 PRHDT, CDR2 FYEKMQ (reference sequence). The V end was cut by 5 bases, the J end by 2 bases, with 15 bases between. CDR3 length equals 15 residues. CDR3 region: CASSGPTEGNTEAFF. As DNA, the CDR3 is TGTGCCAGCAGCGGACCTACCGAGGGTAACACTGAAGCTTTCTTT.

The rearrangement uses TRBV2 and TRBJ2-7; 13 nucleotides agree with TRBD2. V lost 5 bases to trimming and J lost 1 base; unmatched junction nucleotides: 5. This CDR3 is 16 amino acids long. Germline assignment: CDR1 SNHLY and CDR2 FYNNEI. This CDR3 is CASSLRTSGGSYEQYF. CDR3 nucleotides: TGTGCCAGCAGTTTAAGGACTAGCGGGGGTTCCTACGAGCAGTACTTC.

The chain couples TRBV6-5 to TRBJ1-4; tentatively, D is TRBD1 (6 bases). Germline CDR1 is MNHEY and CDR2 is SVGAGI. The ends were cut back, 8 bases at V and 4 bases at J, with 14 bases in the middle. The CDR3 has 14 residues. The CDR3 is CASGGGQGNEKLFF. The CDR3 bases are TGTGCCAGCGGGGGCGGGCAGGGTAATGAAAAACTGTTTTTT.

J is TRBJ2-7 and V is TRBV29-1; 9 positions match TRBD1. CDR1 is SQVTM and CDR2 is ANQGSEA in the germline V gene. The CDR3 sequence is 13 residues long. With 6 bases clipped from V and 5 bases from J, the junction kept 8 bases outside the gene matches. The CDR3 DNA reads TGCAGCGTGCCGGGACAGGGTAACCACGAGCAGTACTTC. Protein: CSVPGQGNHEQYF.

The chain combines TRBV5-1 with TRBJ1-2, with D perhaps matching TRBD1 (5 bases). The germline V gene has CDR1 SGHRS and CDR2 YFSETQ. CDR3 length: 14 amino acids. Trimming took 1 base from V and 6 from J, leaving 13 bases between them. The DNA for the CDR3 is TGCGCCAGCAGCTTGTCAGGGCAAAAGGATGGCTACACCTTC. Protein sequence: CASSLSGQKDGYTF.

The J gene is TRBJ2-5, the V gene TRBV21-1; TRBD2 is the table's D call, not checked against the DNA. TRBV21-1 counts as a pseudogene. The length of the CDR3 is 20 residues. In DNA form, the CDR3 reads TGTGCCAGCAGCAAAGTGGCTAGCGGGGGGGTTTTAGAAAGGCAAGAGACCCAGTACTTC. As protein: CASSKVASGGVLERQETQYF.

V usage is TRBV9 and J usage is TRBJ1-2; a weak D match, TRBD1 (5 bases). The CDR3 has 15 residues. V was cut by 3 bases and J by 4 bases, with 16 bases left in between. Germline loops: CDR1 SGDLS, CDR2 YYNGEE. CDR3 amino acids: CASSESKGVPYGYTF. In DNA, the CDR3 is TGTGCCAGCAGCGAGAGCAAAGGGGTTCCCTATGGCTACACCTTC.

The CDR3 region has the DNA TGTGCCTGGAGTCGTACTAGCGGGAGACCAGATACGCAGTATTTT. Translation: CAWSRTSGRPDTQYF. This sequence joins TRBV30 and TRBJ2-3; 11 bases are shared with TRBD2. The CDR3 contains 15 residues. The J segment lost 4 bases and the V segment lost 2 bases, leaving 5 bases of the junction unmatched. CDR1 and CDR2 (germline): GTSNPN, SVGIG (reference sequence).

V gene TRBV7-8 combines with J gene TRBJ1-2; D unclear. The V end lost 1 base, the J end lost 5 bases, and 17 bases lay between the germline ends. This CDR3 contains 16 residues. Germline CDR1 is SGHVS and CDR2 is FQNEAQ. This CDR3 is CASSLGLSGIGYGYTF. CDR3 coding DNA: TGTGCCAGCAGCTTAGGGCTATCCGGGATCGGGTATGGCTACACCTTC. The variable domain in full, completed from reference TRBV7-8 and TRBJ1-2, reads GAGVSQSPRYKVAKRGQDVALRCDPISGHVSLFWYQQALGQGPEFLTYFQNEAQLDKSGLPSDRFFAERPEGSVSTLKIQRTQQEDSAVYLCASSLGLSGIGYGYTFGSGTRLTVV.

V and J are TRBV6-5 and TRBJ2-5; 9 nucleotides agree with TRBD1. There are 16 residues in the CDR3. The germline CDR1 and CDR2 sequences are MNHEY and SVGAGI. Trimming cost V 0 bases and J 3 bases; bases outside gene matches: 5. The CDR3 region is CASSYSWGTGKETQYF. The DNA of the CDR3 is TGTGCCAGCAGTTACTCGTGGGGGACAGGGAAAGAGACCCAGTACTTC.

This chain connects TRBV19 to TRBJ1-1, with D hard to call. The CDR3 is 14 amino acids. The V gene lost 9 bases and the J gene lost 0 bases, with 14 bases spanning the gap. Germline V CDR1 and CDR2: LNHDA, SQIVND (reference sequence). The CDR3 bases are TGTGCCAGCCGGAAACAGCTAATGAACACTGAAGCTTTCTTT. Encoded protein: CASRKQLMNTEAFF.

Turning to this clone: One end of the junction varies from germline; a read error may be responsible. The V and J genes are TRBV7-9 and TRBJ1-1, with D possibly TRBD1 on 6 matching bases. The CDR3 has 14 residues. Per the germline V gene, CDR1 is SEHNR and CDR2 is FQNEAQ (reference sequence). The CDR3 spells CASNLRGMNSEAFF. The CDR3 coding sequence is TGTGCCAGCAACCTCAGGGGTATGAACTCTGAAGCTTTCTTT.